Each of the 24 T cell receptor beta chains below was sequenced from the same sample in a study of blood T cell repertoires in COVID-19. TCRdb keeps only in-frame clones here, not all; method: immunoSEQ multiplex PCR. The sample lists about 160,000 clones, over 60% seen once, with around 8.1% in the top ten. Material: peripheral blood. The receptor source for this set is a man in his sixties with acute or convalescent COVID-19.

The V gene is TRBV10-3, the J gene TRBJ2-7; 9 nucleotides agree with TRBD1. This CDR3 region has 14 residues. V gave up 8 bases and J gave up 4 bases; unmatched junction bases: 9. CDR1 ENHRY and CDR2 SYGVKD come from the germline V gene. CDR3 protein: CAISTGTGQYEQYF. The CDR3 bases are TGTGCCATCTCGACCGGGACAGGGCAATACGAGCAGTACTTC.

This rearrangement joins TRBV6-5 to TRBJ1-1, with 8 bases that match TRBD1. From germline, CDR1 is MNHEY and CDR2 SVGAGI. Trimming at V came to 0 bases and at J to 5 bases, leaving 5 bases not matched to a gene. This CDR3 has 15 amino acids. CDR3 coding DNA: TGTGCCAGCAGTTACTCGTCAGGGGGCGTGACTGAAGCTTTCTTT. It is translated as CASSYSSGGVTEAFF.

The rearrangement joins TRBV7-3 to TRBJ2-5; weak D call: TRBD1 (6 bases). The CDR3 contains 13 residues. V was shortened by 4 bases and J by 7 bases, with 13 bases between the two germline ends. The germline V gene has CDR1 SGHTA and CDR2 FQGTGA. This chain's CDR3 is CASSYGTLGTQYF. The DNA of the CDR3 is TGTGCCAGCAGCTACGGGACACTGGGGACCCAGTACTTC.

The J gene is TRBJ2-3, the V gene TRBV27, with 7 bases fitting TRBD2. Germline-derived CDR1 and CDR2 are MNHEY and SMNVEV (reference sequence). The CDR3 is 14 residues long. V dropped 6 bases and J dropped 2; count of bases not matched to a gene: 5. In DNA, the CDR3 is TGTGCCAGCAGGAGAGCGGGGCCCACAGATACGCAGTATTTT. It translates to CASRRAGPTDTQYF.

The chain recombines TRBV7-7 with TRBJ2-5, with D unresolved. The V end lost 1 base, the J end lost 2 bases, and 11 bases lay between the germline ends. The CDR3 is made up of 15 amino acids. CDR1 is SSHAT, CDR2 FNYEAQ, per germline (reference sequence). CDR3 DNA sequence: TGTGCCAGCAGCTTAGGGCCAGGCTTACAAGAGACCCAGTACTTC. It translates to CASSLGPGLQETQYF.

The CDR3 DNA reads TGTGCCAGCAGTTATGGGCAGGGGAGGGGGAATTCACCCCTCCACTTT. This encodes CASSYGQGRGNSPLHF. The chain recombines TRBV27 with TRBJ1-6, with D perhaps TRBD1 (6 bases). The CDR3 extends over 16 amino acids. V was cut by 4 bases and J by 7 bases, with 17 bases left in between. Germline-derived CDR1 and CDR2 are MNHEY and SMNVEV (reference sequence).

The J gene is TRBJ1-2, the V gene TRBV4-1; tentatively, D is TRBD1 (6 bases). V lost 4 bases and J 4 bases, leaving 16 bases between the germline ends. Germline-derived CDR1 and CDR2 are MGHRA and YSYEKL. The CDR3 covers 15 residues. DNA for the CDR3: TGCGCCAGCAGCCCATCCAGGGGTCTCAGCTATGGCTACACCTTC. Protein product: CASSPSRGLSYGYTF.

The chain links TRBV5-1 to TRBJ2-1, with a possible D match to TRBD2 (6 bases). The CDR3 is 16 residues long. From germline, CDR1 is SGHRS and CDR2 YFSETQ. Deletions cut 4 bases from V and 1 base from J, with 15 bases between. The CDR3 region is CASSLEAGFSYNEQFF. The CDR3, as DNA: TGCGCCAGCAGCCTGGAGGCGGGGTTTTCCTACAATGAGCAGTTCTTC.

V usage is TRBV29-1 and J usage is TRBJ1-1; D is perhaps TRBD1 (6 bases). CDR3 size: 14 residues. V was shortened by 0 bases and J by 3 bases, with 11 bases between the two germline ends. Germline loops: CDR1 SQVTM, CDR2 ANQGSEA. CDR3 amino acids: CSVEEPGTYTEAFF. The CDR3 nucleotides read TGCAGCGTTGAAGAACCCGGGACATACACTGAAGCTTTCTTT.

The chain uses TRBV23-1 and TRBJ1-1; TRBD1 is a possible D gene (5 bases). TRBV23-1 is marked as an open reading frame, function uncertain. The CDR3 is 16 residues long. Trimming pared 2 bases from V and 2 bases from J, leaving 15 bases between. CDR3 in DNA: TGCGCCAGCAGTCAACCCCTCAGGGCATACAACACTGAAGCTTTCTTT. This translates into CASSQPLRAYNTEAFF.

The rearrangement uses TRBV9 and TRBJ1-2; D call uncertain. The CDR3 loop spans 13 amino acids. Germline V gene sequence: CDR1 SGDLS, CDR2 YYNGEE. V lost 0 bases and J lost 8, with 11 bases in between. The CDR3, as DNA: TGTGCCAGCAGCGTAGCTCTGACACACGGCTACACCTTC. It translates to CASSVALTHGYTF.

The chain couples TRBV11-2 to TRBJ2-7; D is perhaps TRBD2 (5 bases). Germline V gene lookup returns CDR1 SGHAT and CDR2 FQNNGV. The CDR3 has 13 amino acids. Between the trimmed V and J ends, which lost 5 bases and 7 bases, there was a span of 15 bases. Here the CDR3 reads CASSPAGPGEQYF. Here the CDR3 DNA reads TGTGCCAGCAGCCCCGCAGGTCCGGGGGAGCAGTACTTC.

This clone was observed once. The genes are TRBV13 and TRBJ2-3; 8 bases align to TRBD2. Germline V gene data show CDR1 as PRHDT and CDR2 as FYEKMQ (reference sequence). Trimming at V came to 5 bases and at J to 5 bases, leaving 15 bases not matched to a gene. The length of the CDR3 is 17 residues. CDR3 in amino acids: CASSPESGGGGGDTQYF. The CDR3 DNA reads TGTGCCAGCAGCCCGGAAAGCGGGGGCGGCGGGGGAGATACGCAGTATTTT. The full variable domain, rest sourced from reference TRBV13 and TRBJ2-3, is AAGVIQSPRHLIKEKRETATLKCYPIPRHDTVYWYQQGPGQDPQFLISFYEKMQSDKGSIPDRFSAQQFSDYHSELNMSSLELGDSALYFCASSPESGGGGGDTQYFGPGTRLTVL.

CDR3 sequence reads: CASSLDWQDNQPQHF. DNA for the CDR3: TGTGCCAGCAGCTTAGATTGGCAGGACAATCAGCCCCAGCATTTT. V is TRBV7-9 and J is TRBJ1-5; no reliable D call. Trimming took off 1 base at V and 3 bases at J, with 10 bases between the two ends. The CDR3 has 15 amino acids. Germline loops: CDR1 SEHNR, CDR2 FQNEAQ (reference sequence).

This chain joins TRBV6-4 and TRBJ1-2, with D tentatively TRBD1 (5 bases). Germline loops: CDR1 MRHNA, CDR2 SNTAGT. The CDR3 consists of 14 residues. Trimming took off 10 bases at V and 7 bases at J, with 22 bases between the two ends. CDR3 in amino acids: CAIRPTPQGSGYTF. For the CDR3, the DNA is TGTGCCATCAGGCCGACCCCCCAGGGAAGTGGCTACACCTTC.

The rearrangement links TRBV30 to TRBJ2-7; 9 nucleotides line up with TRBD1. With V trimmed by 4 bases and J by 2 bases, 9 bases remained unmatched. The germline V gene encodes CDR1 GTSNPN and CDR2 SVGIG (reference sequence). This CDR3 has 15 amino acids. CDR3 DNA sequence: TGTGCCTGGAAAAAGACCGGGACAGGGCCCTACGAGCAGTACTTC. Amino acid sequence: CAWKKTGTGPYEQYF.

The genes are TRBV5-1 and TRBJ1-1; 7 positions agree with TRBD1. With V trimmed by 4 bases and J by 1 base, 7 bases remained unmatched. Germline lookup yields CDR1 SGHRS and CDR2 YFSETQ. The length of the CDR3 is 15 residues. This chain's CDR3 is CASSPMGQKNTEAFF. CDR3 DNA: TGCGCCAGCAGCCCGATGGGACAGAAGAACACTGAAGCTTTCTTT. The full variable domain, with the rest looked up from reference TRBV5-1 and TRBJ1-1, is KAGVTQTPRYLIKTRGQQVTLSCSPISGHRSVSWYQQTPGQGLQFLFEYFSETQRNKGNFPGRFSGRQFSNSRSEMNVSTLELGDSALYLCASSPMGQKNTEAFFGQGTRLTVV.

The chain employs TRBV6-1 and TRBJ2-1; 7 bases are shared with TRBD1. V trimming: 3 bases; J trimming: 4 bases; junction bases outside the gene matches: 3. CDR3 length equals 14 residues. Germline values: CDR1 MNHNS, CDR2 SASEGT. The CDR3 DNA reads as TGTGCCAGCAGTGAGGGGACAGCTTACAATGAGCAGTTCTTC. Protein sequence: CASSEGTAYNEQFF.

This clone appeared a few times. The chain uses TRBV27 and TRBJ2-5; 8 nucleotides align to TRBD1. The CDR3 has 16 amino acids. Germline loops: CDR1 MNHEY, CDR2 SMNVEV (reference sequence). The trim removed 0 bases at V and 4 bases at J, leaving 7 bases unmatched. CDR3 region: CASSLSAAGGGETQYF. CDR3 in DNA: TGTGCCAGCAGTTTATCGGCGGCAGGGGGCGGAGAGACCCAGTACTTC.

This chain links TRBV29-1 with TRBJ1-1; 7 positions match TRBD1. In germline, CDR1 is SQVTM, CDR2 ANQGSEA. The CDR3 contains 11 residues. Trimming cost V 6 bases and J 6 bases; bases outside gene matches: 4. The CDR3 here is CSVRQGAEAFF. The CDR3 DNA reads as TGCAGCGTCCGACAGGGTGCTGAAGCTTTCTTT. The full variable domain, completed using reference TRBV29-1 and TRBJ1-1, is SAVISQKPSRDICQRGTSLTIQCQVDSQVTMMFWYRQQPGQSLTLIATANQGSEATYESGFVIDKFPISRPNLTFSTLTVSNMSPEDSSIYLCSVRQGAEAFFGQGTRLTVV.

The chain links TRBV6-5 to TRBJ1-2; 8 bases map to TRBD1. The ends lost 6 bases at V and 1 base at J; junction bases unmatched: 4. The CDR3 is 14 residues long. The germline V gene has CDR1 MNHEY and CDR2 SVGAGI. CDR3 in amino acids: CASRPTGVNYGYTF. The CDR3 region has the DNA TGTGCCAGCAGACCGACAGGGGTTAACTATGGCTACACCTTC.

The chain links TRBV4-2 to TRBJ2-3; TRBD2 matches at 9 bases. J lost 4 bases, V lost 4 bases, and 9 bases had no gene match. In germline, CDR1 is LGHNA, CDR2 YNFKEQ. This CDR3 region has 16 residues. DNA for the CDR3: TGTGCCAGCAGCCGAAGCGGGGGGACCCACCCAGATACGCAGTATTTT. It codes for CASSRSGGTHPDTQYF.

This chain links TRBV30 with TRBJ1-5, with D hard to call. The CDR3 is 13 residues long. The germline CDR1 and CDR2 sequences are GTSNPN and SVGIG (reference sequence). V shed 0 bases and J shed 4 bases, with 7 bases lying between them. The chain's CDR3 is CAWSVRANQPQHF. CDR3 coding DNA: TGTGCCTGGAGTGTGCGGGCAAATCAGCCCCAGCATTTT.

A few counts support this clone. V gene TRBV2 combines with J gene TRBJ2-2; 7 bases map to TRBD1. The V and J ends lost 6 bases and 3 bases, in that order; junction bases with no gene match: 1. Germline CDR1 is SNHLY and CDR2 is FYNNEI. This CDR3 has 13 amino acids. The CDR3 spells CASRQGYTGELFF. Here the CDR3 DNA reads TGTGCCAGCAGACAGGGGTACACCGGGGAGCTGTTTTTT.